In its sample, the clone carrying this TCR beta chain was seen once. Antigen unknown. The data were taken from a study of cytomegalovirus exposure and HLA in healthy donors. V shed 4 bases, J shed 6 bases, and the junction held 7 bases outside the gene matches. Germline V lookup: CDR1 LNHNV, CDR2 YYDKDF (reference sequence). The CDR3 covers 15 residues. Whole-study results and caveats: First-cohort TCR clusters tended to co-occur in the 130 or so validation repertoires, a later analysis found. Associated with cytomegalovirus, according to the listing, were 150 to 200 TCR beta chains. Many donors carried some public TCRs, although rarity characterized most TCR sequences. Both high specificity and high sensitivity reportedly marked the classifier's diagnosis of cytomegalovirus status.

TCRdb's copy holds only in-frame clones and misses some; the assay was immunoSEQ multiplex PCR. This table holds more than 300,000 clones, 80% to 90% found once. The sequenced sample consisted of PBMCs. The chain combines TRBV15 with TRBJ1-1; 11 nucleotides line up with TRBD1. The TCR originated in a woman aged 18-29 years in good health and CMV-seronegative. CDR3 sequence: CATSKSRDRGAEAFF. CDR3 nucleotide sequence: TGTGCCACCAGCAAGAGTAGGGACAGGGGGGCTGAAGCTTTCTTT.